Below are 7 T cell receptor beta chains sequenced from a single sample in a study of cytotoxic CD8 clonotypes in ibrutinib-treated CLL. Measured with immunoSEQ multiplex PCR; TCRdb has only the in-frame clones, and not every one. The sample consists of 300,000 to 400,000 clones, 67% of them appearing once. The source was PBMCs, collected after 36 months of ibrutinib treatment. These receptors were collected from a human donor with chronic lymphocytic leukemia.

This clone was counted between two and nine times. V usage is TRBV4-3 and J usage is TRBJ1-5; TRBD1 is a possible D gene (6 bases). There are 16 residues in the CDR3. V gave up 0 bases and J gave up 5 bases, with 14 bases separating them. CDR1 is LGHNA, CDR2 YSLEER, per germline. In nucleotides, the CDR3 is TGCGCCAGCAGCCAAGATTACGGGGGGCTGGATCAGCCCCAGCATTTT. Translated: CASSQDYGGLDQPQHF.

The chain uses TRBV4-1 and TRBJ1-1, with 8 nucleotides matching TRBD1. The germline CDR1 and CDR2 sequences are MGHRA and YSYEKL. The CDR3 contains 14 residues. The V segment lost 6 bases and the J segment 4 bases; nucleotides outside the gene matches: 7. Written as DNA, the CDR3 is TGCGCCAGCAGGAACGGACAGGGCTCCACTGAAGCTTTCTTT. Amino acid sequence: CASRNGQGSTEAFF.

This clone was seen a handful of times. The V gene is TRBV14, the J gene TRBJ1-1; D call uncertain. The CDR3 has 13 residues. Germline values: CDR1 SGHDN, CDR2 FVKESK. V dropped 1 base and J dropped 2 bases, with 5 bases sitting between them. The DNA of the CDR3 is TGTGCCAGCAGCCAAGGGCCAAACACTGAAGCTTTCTTT. Translated, it gives CASSQGPNTEAFF.

The rearrangement links TRBV11-2 to TRBJ2-7; D call uncertain. Germline loops: CDR1 SGHAT, CDR2 FQNNGV. Trimming cost V 4 bases and J 2 bases, with 9 bases left between them. The CDR3 runs to 13 residues. The CDR3 spells CASSSDRTYEQYF. The DNA for the CDR3 is TGTGCCAGCAGCTCGGACCGGACCTACGAGCAGTACTTC.

The chain joins TRBV5-4 to TRBJ1-2; D uncertain. Trimming took off 0 bases at V and 9 bases at J, with 6 bases between the two ends. Looked up from germline, CDR1 is SGHNT and CDR2 is YYREEE (reference sequence). This CDR3 contains 11 residues. The CDR3 region is CASSLAGSYTF. The CDR3 nucleotides are TGTGCCAGCAGCTTGGCGGGCAGCTACACCTTC.

The chain carries TRBV6-6 and TRBJ1-2; 7 bases match TRBD1. The junction had 10 bases not matched to a gene; V was cut back by 0 bases and J by 6 bases. The V gene's germline CDR1 is MNHNY and CDR2 SVGAGI (reference sequence). This CDR3 comprises 16 residues. The CDR3 region is CASSYSLTGLIDGYTF. The DNA for the CDR3 is TGTGCCAGCAGTTACTCCCTGACAGGGTTGATTGATGGCTACACCTTC.

V is TRBV6-5 and J is TRBJ1-4; weak D call: TRBD1 (6 bases). Trimming took off 0 bases at V and 6 bases at J, with 8 bases between the two ends. Germline V CDR1 and CDR2: MNHEY, SVGAGI. The length of the CDR3 is 14 residues. In DNA form, the CDR3 reads TGTGCCAGCAGTTACTCTCACAGGGATGAAAAACTGTTTTTT. Encoded protein: CASSYSHRDEKLFF.